What follows is one T cell receptor beta chain and its context. Germline V CDR1 and CDR2: SQVTM, ANQGSEA. The CDR3 covers 15 residues. Deletions cut 6 bases from V and 4 bases from J, with 19 bases between. Here immunoSEQ multiplex PCR was the method, and the copy in TCRdb shows in-frame clones only, minus some. Of about 15,000 clones detected, roughly 84% appear once; the ten largest clones hold roughly an eighth. The data derive from a study of technical replicates of blood from several donors. Sequenced input: PBMCs. The TCR sequence derives from a human donor in good health. The genes are TRBV29-1 and TRBJ2-1, with a tentative D call TRBD2 (6 bases). The CDR3 region has the DNA TGCAGCGTCGGTTGGCGGGCGGGGAGATACAATGAGCAGTTCTTC. Translated, it gives CSVGWRAGRYNEQFF.